The clone carrying this T cell receptor (beta chain) was counted only a few times. The data are from a study of blood T cell repertoires in COVID-19. Whole-study context: From the United States, Italy and Spain came samples of acute and convalescent COVID-19. PBMCs, B-cell-depleted T cells, or T cells were the source of the cDNA or gDNA that made up the material.

In the original processing: Nucleated cell counts were estimated from reference gene primer amplification. Repertoires were generated with immunoSEQ multiplex PCR, while TCRdb's copy carries only in-frame clones and drops some. That table is the source of V, J and clone size, and D and trimming were worked out from the DNA. In the table there are tens of thousands of clones, about 90% of which are singletons. The V and J ends lost 2 bases and 5 bases, in that order; junction bases with no gene match: 9. Germline V gene sequence: CDR1 SGHTA, CDR2 FQGNSA. The length of the CDR3 is 16 residues. The receptor was isolated from a human donor in a cohort sampled during active COVID-19. Sequenced material: peripheral blood. The rearrangement links TRBV7-2 to TRBJ2-5; the match to TRBD2 covers 9 bases. The CDR3 region is CASSLRGGRAPETQYF. DNA of the CDR3: TGTGCCAGCAGCTTAAGGGGCGGGAGGGCTCCCGAGACCCAGTACTTC.